This T cell receptor (beta chain) was documented in a study of blood T cells in healthy people across ages (dated by TCRdb to 2015 to 2017). In terms of the full investigation: In model experiments, roughly one uniquely barcoded TCR beta cDNA molecule per two T cells was captured by template switching. To avoid experimental bias, donors of different ages were randomly spread across the sequencing lanes. Using the same blood draw, the study looked at two additional independent replicas of 1 million unique cDNA reads for two donors, one aged 18 to 30 and the other aged 80 or older. The donors were divided into four age groups: young (average around 15 years), middle-aged (almost 40), aged (about 56) and long-lived (nearly 85). The study measured age-related changes in TCR beta repertoire diversity using deep sequencing normalized with unique cDNA molecular identifiers.

Library preparation used 5' RACE. Sequenced on an Illumina HiSeq 2500. A second about 7 to 12 cycle PCR used a sample-barcoded 5' primer and a J-beta primer mix. Each TCR beta cDNA molecule received a unique molecular identifier from a template-switch 5' adaptor carrying 12 random nucleotides. At least 3 million CDR3-containing paired-end reads were obtained from each sample. First-strand cDNA synthesis was performed from all RNA using the Mint cDNA synthesis kit, with priming by a TRBC-specific oligonucleotide. Following uracil-DNA glycosylase treatment, all cDNA underwent a first 18-cycle PCR with the universal primers M1SS and BC2_uni_R. In the authors' own workflow: Normalization of each sample was performed by random selection of 1 million high-quality reads, each carrying a distinct molecular identifier. Reads with shared molecular identifiers were discarded instead of being binned into consensus sequences. MiTCR, set to a Q25 quality threshold and the strictest error-elimination algorithm, was used for CDR3 identification, clonotype clustering and error correction. A nonparametric unseen species model with Euler transformation was used to estimate lower-bound total TCR beta diversity. In-frame beta chains were kept once TCRdb had trimmed the public reads at Q25 with fastp and called clones with MiXCR. Rows matching on CDR3 protein sequence are summarized as one entry with the most common DNA and genes. The V and J calls reflect TCRdb's pipeline rather than the authors' work. The sample contains about 640,000 distinct CDR3 sequences, about 54% of them found a single time. The top ten clonotypes cover roughly 34% of the sample.

The research as a whole found: Estimates of total diversity based on one million sequenced T cells were regarded as lower bounds and as underestimates. Conclusive comparison of naive and antigen-experienced compartments was prevented by the profiling of bulk unsorted PBMCs. Observed TCR beta diversity correlated strongly with the percentage of naive T cells measured by flow cytometry. Compared with the aged group, more naive CD4+ T cells, fewer expanded clones and increased TCR diversity were shown by the long-lived group, suggesting age selection. As age increased, observed TCR beta diversity per million T cells dropped in a roughly linear way, and a significant reduction was already evident by age 40. Because donor CMV infection status was unknown, age-related changes in expanded clonotypes were potentially confounded.

This clonotype occurred a few times. This clone's antigen is unknown. Within one base of it there is no much larger clone, and no base qualities were kept. The 39 donors, aged roughly 6 to 95 years, were systemically healthy Caucasian individuals from Russia. Ten milliliters of peripheral blood were drawn from each donor into EDTA-treated Vacutainer tubes. Ficoll-Paque density-gradient centrifugation was used to isolate PBMCs, with at least 7 million per sample. Total RNA was extracted from PBMCs with Trizol reagent, with at least 6 micrograms obtained per sample. The percentages of naive CD45RAhigh/CD27high T cells were determined by flow cytometry on a PBMC aliquot from every donor. Sequences SGHAT (CDR1) and FQNNGV (CDR2) are obtained from the germline V gene. The CDR3, from cysteine to phenylalanine, totals 15 residues. Only the CDR3 portion is preserved as DNA: 45 bases, with reading frame beginning at the first base.

This receptor was taken from a man in his 60s in good health. The sequence joins TRBV11-2 to TRBJ2-7; the central 9 bases match TRBD2. The J call is in doubt because the DNA end fits TRBJ2-5 better. Sequencing was done on a sample of blood. This receptor has the CDR3 CASSLMLAGRETQYF. The DNA reads TGTGCCAGCAGCTTAATGCTAGCGGGGAGGGAGACCCAGTACTTC.